The clone carrying this T cell receptor beta chain was seen more than once but under ten times. Its antigen is currently unknown. A much larger clonotype is one base distant, so this may be a read error. CDR1 MNHEY and CDR2 SVGAGI come from the germline V gene. V lost 2 bases and J lost 7; bases outside the gene matches: 9. The CDR3 is made up of 15 amino acids. These data come from a study of blood T cells in healthy people across ages. Sample-barcoded 5' priming and a J-beta primer mix drove a second PCR of about 6 to 12 cycles. Per sample, CDR3-containing paired-end reads numbered at least 2.5 million. TCRdb itself ran the 5' RACE reads through MiXCR, one entry per CDR3 protein. The sample holds some 670,000 distinct CDR3 sequences; over 40% are singletons and the top ten take about 14%. Study-level findings and limits: Per million T cells, the diversity of TCR beta decreased roughly linearly as age advanced.

Material for sequencing was blood. The chain is built from TRBV6-5 and TRBJ1-2, with TRBD1 matching 8 bases. The origin of this receptor is an elderly woman in good health. CDR3 sequence (DNA): TGTGCCAGCAGTTACGCGAGATCACAGGGGGGTGGCTACACCTTC. It translates to CASSYARSQGGGYTF.